The table lists the clone carrying this TCR beta chain with a few counts. Its antigen is currently unknown. TCRdb re-analysed the 5' RACE reads in MiXCR, keeping a single row per CDR3 protein. The data contain about 42,000 distinct CDR3 sequences, 2.5% to 3% of them singletons. The data were taken from a study of CD8 T cells in ankylosing spondylitis. Study results and caveats: Disease-associated clones were reportedly significantly overrepresented in matched ankylosing spondylitis synovial fluid.

The CDR3 runs 15 residues. Trimming removed 0 bases at V and 1 base at J, with 10 bases between. The germline gives CDR1 SGDLS, CDR2 YYNGEE. The rearrangement links TRBV9 to TRBJ2-5, with D perhaps assigned TRBD1 or TRBD2 (5 bases each). This receptor was obtained from a male donor with ankylosing spondylitis or in good health (not recorded which). Specimen: blood, either unsorted or a sorted T cell fraction (not recorded which). The CDR3 is CASSVAVGAQETQYF. As DNA, the CDR3 is TGTGCCAGCAGCGTAGCGGTCGGGGCCCAAGAGACCCAGTACTTC.